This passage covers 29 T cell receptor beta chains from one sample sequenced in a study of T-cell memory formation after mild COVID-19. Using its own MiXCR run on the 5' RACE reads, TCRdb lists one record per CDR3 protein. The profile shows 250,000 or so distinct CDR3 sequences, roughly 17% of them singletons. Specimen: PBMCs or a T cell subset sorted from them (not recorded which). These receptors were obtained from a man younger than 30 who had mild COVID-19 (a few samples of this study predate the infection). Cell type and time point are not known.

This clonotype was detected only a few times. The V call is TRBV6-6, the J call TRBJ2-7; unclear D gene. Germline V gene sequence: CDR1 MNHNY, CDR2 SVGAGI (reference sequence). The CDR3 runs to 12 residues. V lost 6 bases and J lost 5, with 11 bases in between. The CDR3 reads CASRYRSDEQYF. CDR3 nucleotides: TGTGCCAGCAGGTATCGGTCGGACGAGCAGTACTTC.

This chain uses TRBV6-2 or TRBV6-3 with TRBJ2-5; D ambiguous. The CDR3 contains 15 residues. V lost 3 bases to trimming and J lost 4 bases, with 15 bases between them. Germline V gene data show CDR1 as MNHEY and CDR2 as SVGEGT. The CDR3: CASSYARKVTETQYF. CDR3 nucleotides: TGTGCCAGCAGTTATGCCCGGAAGGTGACAGAGACCCAGTACTTC.

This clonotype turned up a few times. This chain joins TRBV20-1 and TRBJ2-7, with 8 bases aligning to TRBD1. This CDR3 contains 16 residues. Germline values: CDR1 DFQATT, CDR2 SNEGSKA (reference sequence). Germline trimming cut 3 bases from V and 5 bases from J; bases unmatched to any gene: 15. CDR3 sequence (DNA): TGCAGTGCTAGCAGAGTGTGGACAGGGAAAATCGACGAGCAGTACTTC. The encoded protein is CSASRVWTGKIDEQYF.

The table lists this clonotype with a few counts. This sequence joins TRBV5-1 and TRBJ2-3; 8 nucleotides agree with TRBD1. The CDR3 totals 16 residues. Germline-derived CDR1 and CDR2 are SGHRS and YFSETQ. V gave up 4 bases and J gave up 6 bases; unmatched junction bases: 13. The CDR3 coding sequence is TGCGCCAGCAGCCAAACAGGGGGTGGGATCGTCGATACGCAGTATTTT. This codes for CASSQTGGGIVDTQYF.

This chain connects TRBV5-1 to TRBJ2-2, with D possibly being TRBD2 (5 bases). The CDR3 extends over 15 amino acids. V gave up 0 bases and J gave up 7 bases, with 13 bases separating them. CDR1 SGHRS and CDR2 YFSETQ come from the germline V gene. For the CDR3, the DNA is TGCGCCAGCAGCTTGGCCCCGGGGAATAGCGGGGAGCTGTTTTTT. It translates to CASSLAPGNSGELFF.

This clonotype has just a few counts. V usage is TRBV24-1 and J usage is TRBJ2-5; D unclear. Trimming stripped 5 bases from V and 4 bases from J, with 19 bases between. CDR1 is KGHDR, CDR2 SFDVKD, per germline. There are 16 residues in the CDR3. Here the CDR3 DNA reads TGTGCCACCAGTGGGTCCCAAGGGCAGGTAGCAGAGACCCAGTACTTC. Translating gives CATSGSQGQVAETQYF.

The CDR3 DNA is TGTGCCAGCAGTTTCCTTGGCGGGGCGTCCCTTACAGGAAATTCACCCCTCCACTTT. Protein: CASSFLGGASLTGNSPLHF. This sequence joins TRBV28 and TRBJ1-6; weak D call: TRBD1 (5 bases). CDR1 is MDHEN, CDR2 SYDVKM, per germline. This CDR3 region has 19 residues. Trimming shortened V by 3 bases and J by 7 bases, and 25 bases separated the two germline ends.

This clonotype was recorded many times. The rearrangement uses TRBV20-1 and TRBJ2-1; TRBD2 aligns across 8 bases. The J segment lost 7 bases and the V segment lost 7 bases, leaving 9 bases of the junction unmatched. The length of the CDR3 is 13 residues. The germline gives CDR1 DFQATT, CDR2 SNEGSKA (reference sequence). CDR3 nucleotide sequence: TGCAGTGAGCTTGCGATAGCGGGAAATGAGCAGTTCTTC. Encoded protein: CSELAIAGNEQFF.

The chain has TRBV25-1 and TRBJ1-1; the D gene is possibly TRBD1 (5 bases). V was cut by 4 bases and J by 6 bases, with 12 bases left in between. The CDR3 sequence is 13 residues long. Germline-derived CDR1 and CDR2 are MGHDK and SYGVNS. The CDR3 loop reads CASSAAGRPEAFF. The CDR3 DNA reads TGTGCCAGCAGTGCTGCAGGGAGGCCTGAAGCTTTCTTT.

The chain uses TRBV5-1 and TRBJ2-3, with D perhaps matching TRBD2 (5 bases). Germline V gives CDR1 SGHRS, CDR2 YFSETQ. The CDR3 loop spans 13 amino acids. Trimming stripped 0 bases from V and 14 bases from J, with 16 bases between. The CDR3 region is CASSLAGIGKGYF. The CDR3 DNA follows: TGCGCCAGCAGCTTGGCCGGGATTGGGAAGGGGTATTTT.

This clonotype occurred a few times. CDR3: CASSFPADTQYF. In DNA, the CDR3 is TGTGCCAGCAGCTTCCCTGCAGATACGCAGTATTTT. This rearrangement joins TRBV7-2 to TRBJ2-3; D is uncertain. The CDR3 is made up of 12 amino acids. V was pared by 3 bases and J by 4 bases, with 5 bases between. Germline V gene lookup returns CDR1 SGHTA and CDR2 FQGNSA.

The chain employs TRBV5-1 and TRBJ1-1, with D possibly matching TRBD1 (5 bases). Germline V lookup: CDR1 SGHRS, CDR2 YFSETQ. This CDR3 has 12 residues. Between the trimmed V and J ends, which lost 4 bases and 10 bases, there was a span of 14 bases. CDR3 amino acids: CASSRDSGVAFF. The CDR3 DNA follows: TGCGCCAGCAGCAGGGACTCCGGGGTAGCTTTCTTT.

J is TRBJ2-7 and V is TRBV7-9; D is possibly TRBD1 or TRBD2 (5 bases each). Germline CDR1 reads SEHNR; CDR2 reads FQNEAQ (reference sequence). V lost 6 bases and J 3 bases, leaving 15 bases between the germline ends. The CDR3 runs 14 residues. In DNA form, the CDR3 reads TGTGCCAGCAGGCCTGGGGACCGAATCTACGAGCAGTACTTC. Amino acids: CASRPGDRIYEQYF.

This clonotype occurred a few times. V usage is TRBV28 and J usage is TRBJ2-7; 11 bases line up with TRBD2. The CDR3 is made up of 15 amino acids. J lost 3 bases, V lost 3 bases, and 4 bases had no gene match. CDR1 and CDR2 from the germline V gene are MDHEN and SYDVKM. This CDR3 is CASSFVLAGGYEQYF. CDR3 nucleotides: TGTGCCAGCAGTTTTGTCCTAGCGGGGGGCTACGAGCAGTACTTC.

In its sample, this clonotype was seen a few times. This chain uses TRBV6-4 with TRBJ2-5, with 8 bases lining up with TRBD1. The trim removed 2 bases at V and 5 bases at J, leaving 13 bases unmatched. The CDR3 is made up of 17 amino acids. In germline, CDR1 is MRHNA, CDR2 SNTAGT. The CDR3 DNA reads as TGTGCCAGCAGTGACCGACGCGGGAACAGGGGGACGGAGACCCAGTACTTC. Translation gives CASSDRRGNRGTETQYF.

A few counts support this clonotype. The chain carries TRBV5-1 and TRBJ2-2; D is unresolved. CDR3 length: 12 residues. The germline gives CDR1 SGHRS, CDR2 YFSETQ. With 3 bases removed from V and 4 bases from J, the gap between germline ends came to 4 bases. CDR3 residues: CASSWLTGELFF. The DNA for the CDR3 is TGCGCCAGCAGCTGGCTCACCGGGGAGCTGTTTTTT.

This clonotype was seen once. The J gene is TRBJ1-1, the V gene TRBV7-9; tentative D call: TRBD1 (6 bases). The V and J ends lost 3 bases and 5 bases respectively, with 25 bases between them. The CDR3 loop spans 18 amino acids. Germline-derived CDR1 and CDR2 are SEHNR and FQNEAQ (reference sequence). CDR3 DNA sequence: TGTGCCAGCAGCTTGGGAACGTATACAGGGAAAGGAGAGACTGAAGCTTTCTTT. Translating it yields CASSLGTYTGKGETEAFF.

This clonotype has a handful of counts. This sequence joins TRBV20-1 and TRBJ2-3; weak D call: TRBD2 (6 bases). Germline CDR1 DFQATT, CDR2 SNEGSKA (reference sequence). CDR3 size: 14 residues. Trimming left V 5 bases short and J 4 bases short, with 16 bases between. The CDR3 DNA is TGCAGTGCTTCGGGACTCTCCAGGGCAGATACGCAGTATTTT. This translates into CSASGLSRADTQYF.

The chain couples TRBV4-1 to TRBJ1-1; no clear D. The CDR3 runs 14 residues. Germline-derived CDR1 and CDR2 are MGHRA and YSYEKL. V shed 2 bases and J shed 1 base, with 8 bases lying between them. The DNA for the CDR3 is TGCGCCAGCAGCCAATTGAGGGAGAACACTGAAGCTTTCTTT. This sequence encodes CASSQLRENTEAFF.

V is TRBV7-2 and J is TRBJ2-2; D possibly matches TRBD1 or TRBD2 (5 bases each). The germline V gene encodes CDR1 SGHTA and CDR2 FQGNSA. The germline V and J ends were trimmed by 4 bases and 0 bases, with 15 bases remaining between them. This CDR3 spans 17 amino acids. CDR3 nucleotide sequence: TGTGCCAGCAGCTCTATGTCGGGGCGACCGAACACCGGGGAGCTGTTTTTT. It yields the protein CASSSMSGRPNTGELFF.

CDR3 sequence reads: CSARVGTTRIEQFF. The CDR3 DNA is TGCAGTGCTAGGGTGGGGACTACTCGGATTGAGCAGTTCTTC. The chain joins TRBV20-1 to TRBJ2-1, with 7 bases lining up with TRBD2. The V gene's germline CDR1 is DFQATT and CDR2 SNEGSKA (reference sequence). The junction had 11 bases not matched to a gene; V was cut back by 3 bases and J by 9 bases. This CDR3 region has 14 residues.

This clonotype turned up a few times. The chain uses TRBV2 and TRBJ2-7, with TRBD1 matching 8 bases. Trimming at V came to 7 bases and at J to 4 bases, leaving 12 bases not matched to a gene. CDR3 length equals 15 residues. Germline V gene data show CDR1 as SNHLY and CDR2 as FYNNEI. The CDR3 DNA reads TGTGCCAGCACCGATTTCCAGGGGGCGGAATACGAGCAGTACTTC. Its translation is CASTDFQGAEYEQYF.

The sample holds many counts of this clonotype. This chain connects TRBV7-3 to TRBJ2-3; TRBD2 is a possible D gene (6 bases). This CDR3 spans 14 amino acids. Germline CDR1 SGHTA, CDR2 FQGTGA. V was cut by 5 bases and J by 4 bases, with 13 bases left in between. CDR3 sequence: CASSPFAGSDTQYF. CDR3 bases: TGTGCCAGCAGCCCCTTTGCGGGGTCAGATACGCAGTATTTT.

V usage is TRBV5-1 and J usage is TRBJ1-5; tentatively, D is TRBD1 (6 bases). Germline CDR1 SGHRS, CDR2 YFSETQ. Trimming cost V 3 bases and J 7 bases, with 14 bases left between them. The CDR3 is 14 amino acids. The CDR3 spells CASSCRTVGQPQHF. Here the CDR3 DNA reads TGCGCCAGCAGCTGCCGGACAGTCGGGCAGCCCCAGCATTTT.

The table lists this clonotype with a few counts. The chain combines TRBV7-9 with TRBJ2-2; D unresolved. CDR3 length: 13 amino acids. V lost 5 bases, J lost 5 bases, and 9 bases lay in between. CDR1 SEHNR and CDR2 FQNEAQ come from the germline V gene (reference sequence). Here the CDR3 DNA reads TGTGCCAGCAGCCCGGTCGTAACCGGGGAGCTGTTTTTT. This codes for CASSPVVTGELFF.

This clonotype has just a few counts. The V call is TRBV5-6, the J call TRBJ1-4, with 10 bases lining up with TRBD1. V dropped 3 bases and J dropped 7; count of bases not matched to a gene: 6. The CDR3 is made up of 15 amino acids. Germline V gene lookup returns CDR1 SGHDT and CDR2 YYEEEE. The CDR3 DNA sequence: TGTGCCAGCAGCTCCCGGGACAGGGGAGGTGAAAAACTGTTTTTT. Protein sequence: CASSSRDRGGEKLFF.

DNA for the CDR3: TGTGCCATCAGGTTAAGTATGAACACTGAAGCTTTCTTT. It encodes CAIRLSMNTEAFF. This chain joins TRBV10-3 and TRBJ1-1; D ambiguous. This CDR3 has 13 amino acids. Trimming took 6 bases from V and 0 from J, leaving 8 bases between them. The germline V gene encodes CDR1 ENHRY and CDR2 SYGVKD.

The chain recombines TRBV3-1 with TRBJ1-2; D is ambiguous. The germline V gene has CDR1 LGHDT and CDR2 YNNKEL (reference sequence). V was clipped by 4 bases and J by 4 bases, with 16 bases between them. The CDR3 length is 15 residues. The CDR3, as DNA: TGTGCCAGCAGCCTCCGTAATCCGGGCCGCTATGGCTACACCTTC. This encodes CASSLRNPGRYGYTF.

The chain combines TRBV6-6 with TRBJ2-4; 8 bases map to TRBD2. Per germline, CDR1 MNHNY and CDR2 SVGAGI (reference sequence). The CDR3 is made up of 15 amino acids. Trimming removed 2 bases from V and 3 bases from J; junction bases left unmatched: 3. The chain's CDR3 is CASSYGRGGKNIQYF. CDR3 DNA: TGTGCCAGCAGTTACGGTCGGGGGGGCAAAAACATTCAGTACTTC.